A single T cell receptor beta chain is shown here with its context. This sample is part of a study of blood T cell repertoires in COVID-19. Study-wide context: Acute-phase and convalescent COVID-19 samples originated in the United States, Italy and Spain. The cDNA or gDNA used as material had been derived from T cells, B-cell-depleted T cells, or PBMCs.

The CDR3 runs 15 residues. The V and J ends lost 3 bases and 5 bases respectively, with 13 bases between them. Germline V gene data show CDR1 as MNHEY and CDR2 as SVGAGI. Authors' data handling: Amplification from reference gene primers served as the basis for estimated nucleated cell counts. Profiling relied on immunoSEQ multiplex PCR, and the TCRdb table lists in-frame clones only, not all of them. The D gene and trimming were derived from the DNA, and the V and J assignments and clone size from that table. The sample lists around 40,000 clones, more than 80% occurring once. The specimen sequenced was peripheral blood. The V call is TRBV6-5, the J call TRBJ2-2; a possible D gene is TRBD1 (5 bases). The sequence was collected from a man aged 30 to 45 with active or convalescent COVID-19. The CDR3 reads CASSYGAGWTGELFF. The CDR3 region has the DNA TGTGCCAGCAGTTATGGGGCAGGGTGGACCGGGGAGCTGTTTTTT.